Following are 10 T cell receptor beta chains from one sample sequenced in a study of identical twins. TCRdb analysed the 5' RACE reads with MiXCR anew, one entry per CDR3 protein. The profile shows some 710,000 distinct CDR3 sequences, over 5% of them singletons. Sequencing was done on a sample of naive T cells sorted from blood. All receptors come from a man between 18 and 29 years old in good health.

This clonotype has ten or more counts. The chain carries TRBV7-2 and TRBJ2-5, with 8 bases identical to TRBD2. J was trimmed by 4 bases and V by 2 bases; bases with no gene match: 6. CDR3 length: 15 residues. Germline V gene lookup returns CDR1 SGHTA and CDR2 FQGNSA. The CDR3, as DNA: TGTGCCAGCAGCTTAACCGTAGGACTAGCAGAGACCCAGTACTTC. It translates to CASSLTVGLAETQYF.

This clonotype was detected only a few times. The chain has TRBV2 and TRBJ1-3; D unclear. The CDR3 contains 14 residues. Germline CDR1 is SNHLY and CDR2 is FYNNEI. The ends were cut back, 3 bases at V and 5 bases at J, with 11 bases in the middle. The CDR3 nucleotides are TGTGCCAGCAGTGATGGCCGGGGAAGAAACACCATATATTTT. Its translation: CASSDGRGRNTIYF.

There are many counts of this clonotype. CDR3 in amino acids: CASSRRSREFPYEQYF. Written as DNA, the CDR3 is TGTGCCAGCAGCCGCAGATCCAGGGAATTCCCCTACGAGCAGTACTTC. The chain employs TRBV7-2 and TRBJ2-7, with D maybe TRBD1 (5 bases). CDR3 length: 16 residues. Germline V gene data show CDR1 as SGHTA and CDR2 as FQGNSA. V lost 5 bases to trimming and J lost 2 bases, with 19 bases between them.

In its sample, this clonotype was seen many times. The rearrangement joins TRBV5-5 to TRBJ2-5; possible D gene TRBD2, 6 bases. Germline V gene lookup returns CDR1 SGHKS and CDR2 YYEKEE (reference sequence). The V and J ends lost 4 bases and 5 bases respectively, with 24 bases between them. This CDR3 region has 17 residues. CDR3 protein: CASSPQWRGHGMETQYF. CDR3 nucleotides: TGTGCCAGCAGCCCCCAGTGGCGGGGCCACGGTATGGAGACCCAGTACTTC.

This clonotype was detected many times. The rearrangement joins TRBV7-2 to TRBJ2-1; D perhaps matches TRBD1 (6 bases). The CDR3 is 13 amino acids. V lost 1 base and J lost 8, with 9 bases in between. CDR1 and CDR2 (germline): SGHTA, FQGNSA. CDR3 sequence (DNA): TGTGCCAGCAGCTTAGTGGGGGCGGATGAGCAGTTCTTC. It is translated as CASSLVGADEQFF.

In its sample, this clonotype was seen many times. The chain is built from TRBV20-1 and TRBJ2-3, with 10 bases lining up with TRBD2. The length of the CDR3 is 14 residues. The germline V gene has CDR1 DFQATT and CDR2 SNEGSKA (reference sequence). Trimming at V came to 6 bases and at J to 2 bases, leaving 5 bases not matched to a gene. The CDR3 here is CSAVLAGNTDTQYF. CDR3 DNA: TGCAGTGCCGTACTAGCGGGGAACACAGATACGCAGTATTTT.

As concerns this clonotype: A much larger clone lies a single base off, so this may be a read error. The J gene is TRBJ2-1, the V gene TRBV6-5, with D perhaps TRBD2 (5 bases). Germline values: CDR1 MNHEY, CDR2 SVGAGI. Deletions cut 0 bases from V and 7 bases from J, with 7 bases between. The CDR3 contains 13 residues. CDR3 DNA sequence: TGTGCCAGCAGTTACTCGGAGGTGAATGAGCAGTTCTTC. Protein sequence: CASSYSEVNEQFF.

This clonotype has a count of ten or more. The rearrangement links TRBV9 to TRBJ1-2; TRBD1 is a possible D gene (5 bases). V was pared by 2 bases and J by 2 bases, with 10 bases between. Per the germline V gene, CDR1 is SGDLS and CDR2 is YYNGEE. The CDR3 spans 14 residues. In nucleotides, the CDR3 is TGTGCCAGCAGCGTCACGGACACGAACTATGGCTACACCTTC. It encodes CASSVTDTNYGYTF. Full variable domain (rest looked up from reference TRBV9 and TRBJ1-2): DSGVTQTPKHLITATGQRVTLRCSPRSGDLSVYWYQQSLDQGLQFLIQYYNGEERAKGNILERFSAQQFPDLHSELNLSSLELGDSALYFCASSVTDTNYGYTFGSGTRLTVV.

In this sample, this clonotype turned up many times. CDR3 loop: CASTFRYEQFF. The CDR3 DNA reads TGTGCCAGCACCTTTAGGTATGAGCAGTTCTTC. The V gene is TRBV2, the J gene TRBJ2-1; no clear D. Germline CDR1 reads SNHLY; CDR2 reads FYNNEI. Trimming left V 7 bases short and J 8 bases short, with 9 bases between. The CDR3 has 11 residues.

Many counts were recorded for this clonotype. The genes are TRBV20-1 and TRBJ2-5, with TRBD1 identical over 7 bases. The CDR3 has 13 amino acids. The ends lost 0 bases at V and 5 bases at J; junction bases unmatched: 3. The germline CDR1 and CDR2 sequences are DFQATT and SNEGSKA (reference sequence). For the CDR3, the DNA is TGCAGTGCTAGAGAGACAGGGTTGGAGACCCAGTACTTC. Translation gives CSARETGLETQYF.